The 10 T cell receptor beta chains listed next were all sequenced from one sample in a study of response to subunit inactivated influenza vaccine. MiXCR, applied by TCRdb to the RT-PCR reads, yields one record per CDR3 protein. This repertoire shows under 750,000 distinct CDR3 sequences, about 10% found once; its top ten account for roughly a tenth. The sequencing used PBMCs from blood, collected on the day of vaccination. These receptors came from a man aged 50-59 years who received an inactivated influenza vaccine.

The chain combines TRBV12-3 or TRBV12-4 with TRBJ2-2; no clear D. CDR3 size: 15 residues. V dropped 3 bases and J dropped 2 bases, with 10 bases sitting between them. CDR3 nucleotides: TGTGCCAGCAGTTTTCCAGGACCTAACACCGGGGAGCTGTTTTTT. Encoded protein: CASSFPGPNTGELFF.

The chain carries TRBV9 and TRBJ2-7; 9 bases are a match to TRBD2. V was clipped by 1 base and J by 3 bases; unmatched bases: 2. This CDR3 comprises 14 residues. CDR1 and CDR2 from the germline V gene are SGDLS and YYNGEE. The CDR3 DNA is TGTGCCAGCAGCGTATCTAGCGGGAACTACGAGCAGTACTTC. Protein: CASSVSSGNYEQYF.

This clonotype was recorded a few times. The J gene is TRBJ2-2, the V gene TRBV11-3; 8 bases agree with TRBD1. The CDR3 totals 17 residues. Germline CDR1 is SGHNT and CDR2 is YENEEA. Trimming removed 1 base from V and 5 bases from J; junction bases left unmatched: 9. The CDR3 here is CASSLAFGQGTTGELFF. CDR3 DNA sequence: TGTGCCAGCAGCTTAGCGTTTGGACAGGGAACGACCGGGGAGCTGTTTTTT.

The gene calls are TRBV7-9 and TRBJ2-5, with a tentative D call TRBD1 (6 bases). The CDR3 is 16 amino acids. V gave up 9 bases and J gave up 0 bases, with 20 bases separating them. In germline, CDR1 is SEHNR, CDR2 FQNEAQ (reference sequence). CDR3 bases: TGTGCCAGTCTCCCCGGGGTGGGGGCCAACCAAGAGACCCAGTACTTC. Residues: CASLPGVGANQETQYF. The whole variable domain, remainder taken from reference TRBV7-9 and TRBJ2-5, is DTGVSQNPRHKITKRGQNVTFRCDPISEHNRLYWYRQTLGQGPEFLTYFQNEAQLEKSRLLSDRFSAERPKGSFSTLEIQRTEQGDSAMYLCASLPGVGANQETQYFGPGTRLLVL.

At least ten counts were recorded for this clonotype. This may stem from a read error, because a much larger clone lies one nucleotide away. This chain joins TRBV5-1 and TRBJ1-5, with D possibly being TRBD1 (6 bases). Trimming stripped 4 bases from V and 4 bases from J, with 12 bases between. Germline V gene sequence: CDR1 SGHRS, CDR2 YFSETQ. CDR3 length: 14 residues. The CDR3 spells CASSPDSRNQPQHF. The CDR3 DNA reads TGCGCCAGCAGCCCGGACAGCCGGAATCAGCCCCAGCATTTT.

In this sample, this clonotype turned up many times. CDR3 sequence (DNA): TGCGCCAGCAGCTTGGTATCGGTGGACACCGGGGAGCTGTTTTTT. Translating it yields CASSLVSVDTGELFF. This sequence joins TRBV5-1 and TRBJ2-2; no definite D call. The CDR3 runs to 15 residues. Between the trimmed V and J ends, which lost 0 bases and 3 bases, there was a span of 9 bases. Germline CDR1 is SGHRS and CDR2 is YFSETQ.

This clonotype was counted at least ten times. The chain employs TRBV5-1 and TRBJ2-7, with 7 bases aligning to TRBD1. The trim removed 4 bases at V and 4 bases at J, leaving 8 bases unmatched. This CDR3 contains 14 residues. Germline CDR1 SGHRS, CDR2 YFSETQ. CDR3 DNA: TGCGCCAGCAGCCCGATGACAGGGAATTACGAGCAGTACTTC. Translated: CASSPMTGNYEQYF.

This chain links TRBV20-1 with TRBJ2-4; no reliable D call. The CDR3 contains 14 residues. Germline values: CDR1 DFQATT, CDR2 SNEGSKA (reference sequence). Trimming stripped 0 bases from V and 0 bases from J, with 6 bases between. The CDR3 here is CSAREALAKNIQYF. The CDR3 DNA reads TGCAGTGCTAGAGAAGCATTAGCCAAAAACATTCAGTACTTC.

V gene TRBV11-1 combines with J gene TRBJ2-6; 8 bases agree with TRBD1. The germline gives CDR1 SGHAT, CDR2 FQDESV (reference sequence). V was clipped by 5 bases and J by 0 bases; unmatched bases: 9. This CDR3 comprises 18 residues. The CDR3: CASSPTRGRASGANVLTF. The CDR3 DNA is TGTGCCAGCAGCCCCACCAGGGGGCGCGCCTCTGGGGCCAACGTCCTGACTTTC.

The chain links TRBV7-2 to TRBJ2-2, with D perhaps being TRBD1 or TRBD2 (5 bases each). CDR1 is SGHTA and CDR2 is FQGNSA in the germline V gene. V was trimmed by 4 bases and J by 1 base, leaving 13 bases between them. The CDR3 is made up of 16 amino acids. The CDR3 DNA is TGTGCCAGCAGCTACCATCCGGGGCTGAACACCGGGGAGCTGTTTTTT. Translated, it gives CASSYHPGLNTGELFF.